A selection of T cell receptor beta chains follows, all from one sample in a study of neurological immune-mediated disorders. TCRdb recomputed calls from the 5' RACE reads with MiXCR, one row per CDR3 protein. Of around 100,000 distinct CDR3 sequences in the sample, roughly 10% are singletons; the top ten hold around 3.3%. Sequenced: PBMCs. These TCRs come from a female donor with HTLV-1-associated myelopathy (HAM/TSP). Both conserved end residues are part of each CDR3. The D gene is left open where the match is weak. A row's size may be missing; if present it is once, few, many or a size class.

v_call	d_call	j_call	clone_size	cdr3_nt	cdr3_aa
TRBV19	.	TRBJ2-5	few	TGTGCCAGTAGCACTCGGACGGTCCAAGAGACCCAGTACTTC	CASSTRTVQETQYF
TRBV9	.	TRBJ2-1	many	TGTGCCAGCAGCGACCTTGAGGGGGGGCACAATGAGCAGTTCTTC	CASSDLEGGHNEQFF
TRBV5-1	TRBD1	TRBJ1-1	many	TGCGCCAGCAGCTTGAGACAGGGAGGCGACACTGAAGCTTTCTTT	CASSLRQGGDTEAFF
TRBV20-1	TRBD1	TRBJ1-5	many	TGCAGTGCTAGTCGCCCGGGACAGGGATTTAGCAATCAGCCCCAGCATTTT	CSASRPGQGFSNQPQHF
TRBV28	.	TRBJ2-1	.	TGTGCCAGCAACTTACCCCTAGGAGAGCAGTTCTTC	CASNLPLGEQFF
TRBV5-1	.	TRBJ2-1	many	TGCGCCAGCAGCTTGGAACTAGACAACAATGAGCAGTTCTTC	CASSLELDNNEQFF
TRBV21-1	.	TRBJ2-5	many	TGTGCCAGCAGCAGATCACACAGGGCGGAGACCCAGTACTTC	CASSRSHRAETQYF
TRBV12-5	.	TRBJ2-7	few	TGTGCTAGTGGTTCCCCCTCGAGCGACGGCTATAACATTTACGAGCAGTACTTC	CASGSPSSDGYNIYEQYF
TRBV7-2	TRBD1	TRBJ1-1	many	TGTGCCAGCAGCTTCGGGGGACAGGGGGCGAGAGGCACTGAAGCTTTCTTT	CASSFGGQGARGTEAFF
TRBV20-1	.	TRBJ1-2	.	TGCAGTGCTAGAGATAGGGGAGGCTACACCTTC	CSARDRGGYTF
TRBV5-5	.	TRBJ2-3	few	TGTGCCAGCAGCTTCGACGGGGAGACAGATACGCAGTATTTT	CASSFDGETDTQYF
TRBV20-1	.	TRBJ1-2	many	TGCAGTGCTAGCGGTGGAAACTATGGCTACACCTTC	CSASGGNYGYTF